This T cell receptor (beta chain) stems from a study of vaccination and CD4 T cells after COVID-19. V was pared by 4 bases and J by 5 bases, with 11 bases of the junction left unmatched. CDR1 is SGHNT and CDR2 is YYREEE in the germline V gene (reference sequence). The CDR3 has 16 amino acids. Sequencing of cultured CD4+ T cell DNA used the Oncomine TCR Beta short-read assay. TCRdb analysed the PCR reads with MiXCR anew, one entry per CDR3 protein. The sample shows approximately 17,000 distinct CDR3 sequences, approximately 48% of them seen only once. As to treatment: roughly 10-day PBMC culture with coronavirus spike peptide pools or control peptides (ViraFEST assay). Worth noting for this clonotype: The antigen is not known.

The V and J genes are TRBV5-4 and TRBJ1-2, with 10 bases fitting TRBD1. The sample consisted of CD4+ T cells from blood, cultured in vitro, taken before SARS-CoV-2 vaccination. This clonotype was obtained from a human donor who had recovered from COVID-19. This chain's CDR3 is CASSVPGTGESYGYTF. The CDR3 region has the DNA TGTGCCAGCAGCGTACCCGGGACAGGGGAGTCGTATGGCTACACCTTC.